Shown below are 28 T cell receptor beta chains from a single sample sequenced in a study of OX40 agonist ivuxolimab in advanced cancers. TCRdb's table, derived via immunoSEQ multiplex PCR, lists solely in-frame clones and lacks some. The repertoire has approximately 99,000 clones, about 91% of them found once; the top ten carry 0.66%. The sequenced sample was CD4+ or CD8+ T cells sorted from blood, obtained in a trial of the OX40 agonist ivuxolimab. The receptors were gathered from an adult with an advanced solid tumor such as melanoma, head and neck, liver or kidney cancer.

The rearrangement joins TRBV5-6 to TRBJ1-5; possibly TRBD1 for D (6 bases). Per the germline V gene, CDR1 is SGHDT and CDR2 is YYEEEE. The V and J ends lost 0 bases and 8 bases respectively, with 21 bases between them. The CDR3 extends over 17 amino acids. The CDR3 DNA reads as TGTGCCAGCAGCTTGGAAGGGGGGGGGCGAGGTCGGGAGCCCCAGCATTTT. Its protein product is CASSLEGGGRGREPQHF.

V and J are TRBV13 and TRBJ1-4; D might be TRBD1 (5 bases). The CDR3 covers 14 residues. CDR1 PRHDT and CDR2 FYEKMQ come from the germline V gene (reference sequence). Trimming shortened V by 3 bases and J by 1 base, and 6 bases separated the two germline ends. This CDR3 reads CASSFRVTNEKLFF. CDR3 sequence (DNA): TGTGCCAGCAGCTTCAGGGTAACTAATGAAAAACTGTTTTTT.

This clone was counted once. The V and J genes are TRBV27 and TRBJ2-4; 10 nucleotides agree with TRBD1. The CDR3 covers 14 residues. V shed 6 bases, J shed 9 bases, and the junction held 8 bases outside the gene matches. Germline values: CDR1 MNHEY, CDR2 SMNVEV (reference sequence). CDR3 residues: CASRRTGGEGIQYF. The DNA of the CDR3 is TGTGCCAGCAGGCGGACAGGGGGAGAAGGCATTCAGTACTTC.

CDR3 in amino acids: CASRRNMNTEAFF. The CDR3 coding sequence is TGTGCCAGCAGACGGAACATGAACACTGAAGCTTTCTTT. The J gene is TRBJ1-1, the V gene TRBV11-2; no clear D gene. Germline V gives CDR1 SGHAT, CDR2 FQNNGV. V lost 6 bases and J lost 0, with 8 bases in between. The CDR3 is 13 residues long.

In its sample, this clone was seen once. Here the CDR3 DNA reads TGTGCCAGCAGCCGACCGGGACAGCCTTCGGGCTACGAGCAGTACTTC. Encoded protein: CASSRPGQPSGYEQYF. The V and J genes are TRBV6-6 and TRBJ2-7, with TRBD1 matching 7 bases. This CDR3 contains 16 residues. Germline V lookup: CDR1 MNHNY, CDR2 SVGAGI (reference sequence). V lost 6 bases and J lost 3; bases outside the gene matches: 14.

The chain is built from TRBV10-3 and TRBJ2-5, with D uncertain. Judging by the DNA end, TRBJ2-7 fits better; the J call may be wrong. Germline V CDR1 and CDR2: ENHRY, SYGVKD. The CDR3 consists of 14 residues. CDR3 bases: TGTGCCACCAAGAAGTCAGTGAGCTCCTACGAGCAGTACTTC. This encodes CATKKSVSSYEQYF.

The chain carries TRBV2 and TRBJ2-3, with D possibly TRBD2 on 6 matching bases. V lost 3 bases and J lost 8, with 15 bases in between. CDR1 is SNHLY, CDR2 FYNNEI, per germline. There are 14 residues in the CDR3. CDR3 in amino acids: CASSEFSQEGTQYF. The CDR3 DNA reads as TGTGCCAGCAGTGAGTTTTCCCAGGAGGGTACGCAGTATTTT.

V and J are TRBV6-1 and TRBJ2-5; tentatively, D is TRBD2 (5 bases). Germline CDR1 MNHNS, CDR2 SASEGT. With 1 base removed from V and 5 bases from J, the gap between germline ends came to 8 bases. The CDR3 is 13 residues long. CDR3 coding DNA: TGTGCCAGCAGTGAAGTCAGGAGGGAGACCCAGTACTTC. It encodes CASSEVRRETQYF.

The chain recombines TRBV18 with TRBJ1-4; 7 positions agree with TRBD1. The CDR3 runs to 16 residues. CDR1 and CDR2 (germline): KGHSH, LQKENI. Trimming took 2 bases from V and 0 from J; bases not matched to a gene: 3. CDR3 bases: TGTGCCAGCTCACCAAAGGGGGCCGCAACTAATGAAAAACTGTTTTTT. Protein product: CASSPKGAATNEKLFF.

The rearrangement joins TRBV6-1 to TRBJ1-5, with TRBD1 identical over 7 bases. From germline, CDR1 is MNHNS and CDR2 SASEGT. V gave up 7 bases and J gave up 2 bases; unmatched junction bases: 5. This CDR3 is built from 14 residues. DNA of the CDR3: TGTGCCAGCACAGAAGACAGGGGCAATCAGCCCCAGCATTTT. It specifies CASTEDRGNQPQHF.

This clone was seen just once. The chain recombines TRBV19 with TRBJ2-1; 11 nucleotides agree with TRBD2. The V and J ends lost 5 bases and 8 bases, in that order; junction bases with no gene match: 5. The CDR3 runs to 14 residues. Germline CDR1 LNHDA, CDR2 SQIVND (reference sequence). CDR3 in amino acids: CASSSLAGGYEQFF. The DNA of the CDR3 is TGTGCCAGTAGTTCCCTAGCGGGAGGATATGAGCAGTTCTTC.

V gene TRBV14 combines with J gene TRBJ2-1; D gene uncertain. Germline lookup yields CDR1 SGHDN and CDR2 FVKESK. The V end lost 2 bases, the J end lost 6 bases, and 5 bases lay between the germline ends. The CDR3 contains 12 residues. For the CDR3, the DNA is TGTGCCAGCAGCCAAATTGGCAATGAGCAGTTCTTC. It codes for CASSQIGNEQFF.

This chain links TRBV7-9 with TRBJ2-3; unclear D gene. This CDR3 is built from 17 residues. Germline CDR1 and CDR2: SEHNR and FQNEAQ (reference sequence). The V end was cut by 7 bases, the J end by 5 bases, with 25 bases between. This CDR3 reads CASTAWFGRAAEDTQYF. The CDR3 nucleotides read TGTGCCAGCACCGCTTGGTTTGGGCGCGCGGCTGAAGATACGCAGTATTTT.

The chain couples TRBV20-1 to TRBJ2-1; no clear D. Trimming stripped 5 bases from V and 2 bases from J, with 4 bases between. Germline V CDR1 and CDR2: DFQATT, SNEGSKA (reference sequence). The CDR3 runs to 11 residues. The CDR3 nucleotides are TGCAGTGCTGGACCCTACAATGAGCAGTTCTTC. Amino acids: CSAGPYNEQFF.

The chain combines TRBV2 with TRBJ2-2, with D unresolved. Trimming took 6 bases from V and 1 from J, leaving 9 bases between them. Germline V lookup: CDR1 SNHLY, CDR2 FYNNEI. The CDR3 extends over 14 amino acids. The CDR3 loop reads CASSLYGNTGELFF. The CDR3 DNA reads TGTGCCAGCAGCCTCTACGGGAACACCGGGGAGCTGTTTTTT. Using reference TRBV2 and TRBJ2-2 for the parts outside the CDR3, the full variable domain is EPEVTQTPSHQVTQMGQEVILRCVPISNHLYFYWYRQILGQKVEFLVSFYNNEISEKSEIFDDQFSVERPDGSNFTLKIRSTKLEDSAMYFCASSLYGNTGELFFGEGSRLTVL.

V usage is TRBV19 and J usage is TRBJ1-2; TRBD1 might be the D (5 bases). This CDR3 is built from 15 residues. The V end lost 0 bases, the J end lost 6 bases, and 14 bases lay between the germline ends. Germline loops: CDR1 LNHDA, CDR2 SQIVND (reference sequence). The CDR3, as DNA: TGTGCCAGTAGTATAGAAGAGGCGGGGCGAAATGGCTACACCTTC. Translated: CASSIEEAGRNGYTF.

A few counts support this clone. This chain links TRBV11-2 with TRBJ1-5, with 7 bases aligning to TRBD1. The CDR3 has 15 amino acids. CDR1 is SGHAT and CDR2 is FQNNGV in the germline V gene. The junction had 8 bases not matched to a gene; V was cut back by 6 bases and J by 3 bases. The CDR3 here is CASSATGDTNQPQHF. For the CDR3, the DNA is TGTGCCAGCAGTGCCACAGGGGACACCAATCAGCCCCAGCATTTT.

This sequence joins TRBV15 and TRBJ1-2, with TRBD1 matching over 9 bases. The CDR3 has 13 amino acids. Unmatched junction bases numbered 7, after V lost 6 bases and J lost 8 bases. Per the germline V gene, CDR1 is LNHNV and CDR2 is YYDKDF (reference sequence). The DNA for the CDR3 is TGTGCCACCAGGCTACAGGGGGCCAGCGGCTACACCTTC. Residues: CATRLQGASGYTF.

The chain is built from TRBV5-6 and TRBJ1-2; unclear D gene. Trimming removed 0 bases from V and 7 bases from J, with 16 bases in between. The CDR3 covers 15 residues. The germline V gene has CDR1 SGHDT and CDR2 YYEEEE. The CDR3 spells CASSLGQPLLVGYTF. The CDR3, as DNA: TGTGCCAGCAGCTTGGGACAACCCCTGCTGGTTGGCTACACCTTC.

V usage is TRBV30 and J usage is TRBJ1-6; weak D call: TRBD1 (5 bases). From germline, CDR1 is GTSNPN and CDR2 SVGIG (reference sequence). V gave up 4 bases and J gave up 10 bases, with 17 bases separating them. The CDR3 has 14 amino acids. In DNA form, the CDR3 reads TGTGCCTGGACCCCAACGGGAGGGGACTCACCCCTCCACTTT. As protein: CAWTPTGGDSPLHF.

This chain uses TRBV27 with TRBJ1-4; 7 positions match TRBD1. The CDR3 runs to 15 residues. The junction had 8 bases not matched to a gene; V was cut back by 5 bases and J by 5 bases. The germline CDR1 and CDR2 sequences are MNHEY and SMNVEV (reference sequence). CDR3 sequence reads: CASSTRQGGNEKLFF. CDR3 in DNA: TGTGCCAGCAGTACCCGACAGGGTGGAAATGAAAAACTGTTTTTT.

The rearrangement links TRBV6-5 to TRBJ2-2, with 7 bases aligning to TRBD1. Germline trimming cut 4 bases from V and 1 base from J; bases unmatched to any gene: 3. CDR3 length: 15 residues. CDR1 and CDR2 (germline): MNHEY, SVGAGI. CDR3 in amino acids: CASSSRTGNTGELFF. CDR3 in DNA: TGTGCCAGCAGTTCACGGACAGGGAACACCGGGGAGCTGTTTTTT.

The gene calls are TRBV7-2 and TRBJ2-3, with D possibly being TRBD2 (6 bases). This CDR3 is built from 17 residues. The germline gives CDR1 SGHTA, CDR2 FQGNSA. Trimming removed 4 bases from V and 5 bases from J, with 22 bases in between. Here the CDR3 DNA reads TGTGCCAGCAGCTACAGATCCGGACTACGCCCAGGAGATACGCAGTATTTT. Its translation: CASSYRSGLRPGDTQYF.

The chain carries TRBV29-1 and TRBJ1-1; D is perhaps TRBD1 (6 bases). Germline values: CDR1 SQVTM, CDR2 ANQGSEA. This CDR3 has 12 amino acids. The V gene lost 4 bases and the J gene lost 7 bases, with 13 bases spanning the gap. This CDR3 reads CSVAWQGHEAFF. The DNA of the CDR3 is TGCAGCGTTGCATGGCAGGGGCATGAAGCTTTCTTT.

This rearrangement joins TRBV30 to TRBJ2-5; 7 positions agree with TRBD2. Near its end, the DNA agrees better with TRBJ2-7, so the J call may be wrong. The CDR3 covers 12 residues. Germline V lookup: CDR1 GTSNPN, CDR2 SVGIG (reference sequence). This CDR3 is CAWRGGGYEQYF. In DNA form, the CDR3 reads TGTGCCTGGAGGGGCGGGGGCTACGAGCAGTACTTC.

The chain is built from TRBV2 and TRBJ1-2; TRBD1 matches 10 bases. This CDR3 has 15 amino acids. The ends lost 1 base at V and 8 bases at J; junction bases unmatched: 7. The germline V gene has CDR1 SNHLY and CDR2 FYNNEI. The CDR3 DNA is TGTGCCAGCAGTGAAGGAGGGACAGGGGTTTACGGCTACACCTTC. Translated: CASSEGGTGVYGYTF. Complete variable domain (other parts from reference TRBV2 and TRBJ1-2): EPEVTQTPSHQVTQMGQEVILRCVPISNHLYFYWYRQILGQKVEFLVSFYNNEISEKSEIFDDQFSVERPDGSNFTLKIRSTKLEDSAMYFCASSEGGTGVYGYTFGSGTRLTVV.

Of note for this clone: Germline is not matched at one junction end, which may reflect a read error. The chain has TRBV11-2 and TRBJ1-1; D might be TRBD1 (5 bases). Germline CDR1 is SGHAT and CDR2 is FQNNGV. The CDR3 length is 14 residues. The CDR3 nucleotides are TGTGCCAGCACCTTAGCGCAGGGGAACACTGAAGCTTTCTTT. Its translation is CASTLAQGNTEAFF.

This clone was recorded once. The J gene is TRBJ2-5, the V gene TRBV6-1; 9 nucleotides match TRBD1. The trim removed 11 bases at V and 0 bases at J, leaving 4 bases unmatched. This CDR3 comprises 13 residues. The germline gives CDR1 MNHNS, CDR2 SASEGT. The CDR3 nucleotides read TGTGCCGGACAGGGGAGGTACCAAGAGACCCAGTACTTC. Translated, it gives CAGQGRYQETQYF.